The rows below give T cell receptor beta chains drawn from one sample of a study of blood T cell repertoires in COVID-19. Profiling relied on immunoSEQ multiplex PCR, and the TCRdb table lists in-frame clones only, not all of them. Seen here are some 300,000 clones, 88% observed once, and the top ten hold around 2%. The specimen was PBMCs or T cells enriched from blood (not recorded which). The source is a woman aged 55-75 years in a cohort exposed to, infected with or recovered from COVID-19 (not recorded which). CDR3s include the opening cysteine and the closing phenylalanine or tryptophan. A D gene is named only where the DNA matches it firmly. Clone sizes are given selectively: once, few, many, or a class where the clone is expanded.

d_gene	v_gene	abundance	j_gene	CDR3aa	CDR3nt
TRBD1	TRBV27	.	TRBJ1-2	CASRGGTVTPYGYTF	TGTGCCAGCAGAGGGGGGACAGTCACCCCTTATGGCTACACCTTC
TRBD2	TRBV19	.	TRBJ2-5	CASSTPGLAKETQYF	TGTGCCAGTAGTACCCCAGGACTAGCAAAAGAGACCCAGTACTTC
TRBD2	TRBV30	.	TRBJ2-1	CAWSLGRVAVNEQFF	TGTGCCTGGAGCCTCGGGAGGGTAGCGGTCAATGAGCAGTTCTTC
TRBD1	TRBV6-4	.	TRBJ1-5	CASSDLSGTGDYSNQPQHF	TGTGCCAGCAGTGACTTGTCCGGGACAGGGGATTATAGCAATCAGCCCCAGCATTTT
.	TRBV18	.	TRBJ2-5	CASSLSFGVVEETQYF	TGTGCCAGCTCACTAAGCTTCGGGGTAGTGGAAGAGACCCAGTACTTC
TRBD1	TRBV27	.	TRBJ1-5	CASSPGQDGNQPQHF	TGTGCCAGCAGTCCGGGACAGGACGGCAATCAGCCCCAGCATTTT
TRBD2	TRBV28	.	TRBJ2-7	CASSYRTSRFYEQYF	TGTGCCAGCAGTTACCGGACTAGCCGTTTCTACGAGCAGTACTTC
.	TRBV5-6	few	TRBJ1-4	CASTPVGEDEKLFF	TGTGCCAGCACCCCGGTGGGGGAGGATGAAAAACTGTTTTTT
TRBD2	TRBV3-1/TRBV3-2	.	TRBJ2-1	CASSQGWARASGSHEQFF	TGTGCCAGCAGCCAAGGTTGGGCTCGGGCTAGCGGGAGCCATGAGCAGTTCTTC
TRBD2	TRBV7-9	.	TRBJ2-7	CASSDPGTSGSPEQYF	TGTGCCAGCAGCGATCCCGGGACTAGCGGGAGTCCCGAGCAGTACTTC
TRBD2	TRBV7-3	.	TRBJ2-1	CASSPERGSYNEQFF	TGTGCCAGCAGCCCCGAGCGGGGGTCCTACAATGAGCAGTTCTTC
TRBD2	TRBV19	.	TRBJ2-3	CASRAGRDTDTQYF	TGTGCCAGCCGAGCGGGGAGGGACACAGATACGCAGTATTTT
.	TRBV5-1	.	TRBJ2-7	CASSLAGGSSEQYF	TGCGCCAGCAGCTTAGCGGGTGGTAGTAGCGAGCAGTACTTC
TRBD2	TRBV25-1	.	TRBJ2-7	CASSLPRGLAGDYEQYF	TGTGCCAGCAGCCTCCCCAGGGGACTAGCGGGAGATTACGAGCAGTACTTC
.	TRBV27	once	TRBJ1-5	CASSGLTDRPNQPQHF	TGTGCCAGCAGTGGATTAACCGACAGGCCCAATCAGCCCCAGCATTTT
.	TRBV5-1	.	TRBJ1-1	CASSENRGVEAFF	TGCGCCAGCAGCGAGAACCGGGGGGTTGAAGCTTTCTTT
.	TRBV11-2	.	TRBJ2-2	CASSPLTVAGELFF	TGTGCCAGCAGCCCCCTAACAGTAGCCGGGGAGCTGTTTTTT
.	TRBV6-1	.	TRBJ2-1	CASSEAQTLYNEQFF	TGTGCCAGCAGTGAAGCACAGACCCTTTACAATGAGCAGTTCTTC
TRBD1	TRBV2	.	TRBJ1-2	CASSADRVGYGYTF	TGTGCCAGCAGTGCGGACAGGGTCGGCTATGGCTACACCTTC
TRBD1	TRBV19	once	TRBJ1-1	CASRGQGRGTEAFF	TGTGCCAGTAGGGGACAGGGAAGGGGCACTGAAGCTTTCTTT